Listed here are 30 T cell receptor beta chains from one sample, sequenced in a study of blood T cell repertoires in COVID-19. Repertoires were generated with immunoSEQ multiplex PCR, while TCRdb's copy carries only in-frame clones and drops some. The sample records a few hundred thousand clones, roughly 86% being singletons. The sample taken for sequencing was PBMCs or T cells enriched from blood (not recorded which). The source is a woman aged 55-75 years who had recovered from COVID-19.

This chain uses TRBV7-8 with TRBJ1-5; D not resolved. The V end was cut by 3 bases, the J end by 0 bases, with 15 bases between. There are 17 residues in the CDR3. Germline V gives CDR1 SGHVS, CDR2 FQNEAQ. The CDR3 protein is CASSLRGSGYSNQPQHF. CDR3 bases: TGTGCCAGCAGCTTGCGGGGAAGCGGCTATAGCAATCAGCCCCAGCATTTT.

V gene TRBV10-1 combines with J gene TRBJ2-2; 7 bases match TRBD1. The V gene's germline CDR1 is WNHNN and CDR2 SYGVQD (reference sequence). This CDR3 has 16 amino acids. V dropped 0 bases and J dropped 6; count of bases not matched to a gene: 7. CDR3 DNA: TGCGCCAGCAGTGAGTCGAGCGACAGGGCCCCCGGGGAGCTGTTTTTT. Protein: CASSESSDRAPGELFF.

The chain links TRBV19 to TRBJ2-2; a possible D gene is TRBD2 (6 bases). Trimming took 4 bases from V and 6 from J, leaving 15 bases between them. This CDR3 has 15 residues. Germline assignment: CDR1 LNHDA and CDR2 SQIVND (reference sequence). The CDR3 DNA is TGTGCCAGTAGTAGGGTTGGGGCTAGCGCCGGGGAGCTGTTTTTT. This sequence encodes CASSRVGASAGELFF.

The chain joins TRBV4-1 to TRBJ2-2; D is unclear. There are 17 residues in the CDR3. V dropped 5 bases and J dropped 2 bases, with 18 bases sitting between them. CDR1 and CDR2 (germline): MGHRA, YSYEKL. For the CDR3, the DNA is TGCGCCAGCAGCGGAAGGTCCAGGCCCCGAAACACCGGGGAGCTGTTTTTT. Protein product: CASSGRSRPRNTGELFF.

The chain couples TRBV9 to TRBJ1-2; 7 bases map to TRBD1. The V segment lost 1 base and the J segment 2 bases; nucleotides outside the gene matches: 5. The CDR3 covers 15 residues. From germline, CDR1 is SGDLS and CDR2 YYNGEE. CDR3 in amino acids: CASSVRSTGNYGYTF. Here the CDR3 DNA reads TGTGCCAGCAGCGTACGGTCGACAGGGAACTATGGCTACACCTTC.

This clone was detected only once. The CDR3 coding sequence is TGTGCCAGCAGCCCGACACCTTTAACTTCCTCTGGAAACACCATATATTTT. Translating gives CASSPTPLTSSGNTIYF. The chain links TRBV9 to TRBJ1-3; D is unresolved. Germline V lookup: CDR1 SGDLS, CDR2 YYNGEE. The CDR3 is 17 residues long. Trimming took off 4 bases at V and 0 bases at J, with 17 bases between the two ends.

The CDR3: CASSLHIAGGKYEQYF. Here the CDR3 DNA reads TGTGCCAGCAGCTTGCATATAGCGGGAGGGAAGTACGAGCAGTACTTC. V and J are TRBV11-1 and TRBJ2-7; 11 bases align to TRBD2. The V and J ends lost 3 bases and 4 bases, in that order; junction bases with no gene match: 8. This CDR3 is built from 16 residues. CDR1 SGHAT and CDR2 FQDESV come from the germline V gene (reference sequence). The complete variable domain, with remaining parts taken from reference TRBV11-1 and TRBJ2-7, reads EAEVAQSPRYKITEKSQAVAFWCDPISGHATLYWYRQILGQGPELLVQFQDESVVDDSQLPKDRFSAERLKGVDSTLKIQPAELGDSAMYLCASSLHIAGGKYEQYFGPGTRLTVT.

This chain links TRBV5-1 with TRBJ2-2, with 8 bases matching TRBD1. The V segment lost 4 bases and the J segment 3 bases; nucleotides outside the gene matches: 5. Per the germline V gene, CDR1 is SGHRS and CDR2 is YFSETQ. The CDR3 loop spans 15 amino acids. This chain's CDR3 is CASSQDRVDTGELFF. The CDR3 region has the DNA TGCGCCAGCAGCCAGGACAGGGTGGACACCGGGGAGCTGTTTTTT.

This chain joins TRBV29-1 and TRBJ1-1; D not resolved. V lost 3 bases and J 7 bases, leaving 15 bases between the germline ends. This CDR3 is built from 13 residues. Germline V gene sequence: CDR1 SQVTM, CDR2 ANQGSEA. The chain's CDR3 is CSVEGPWEGEAFF. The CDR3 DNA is TGCAGCGTTGAGGGCCCTTGGGAGGGTGAAGCTTTCTTT.

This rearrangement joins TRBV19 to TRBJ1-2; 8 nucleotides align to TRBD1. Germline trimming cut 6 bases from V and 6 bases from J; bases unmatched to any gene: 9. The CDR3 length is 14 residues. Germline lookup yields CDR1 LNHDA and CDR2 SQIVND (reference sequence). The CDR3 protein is CASRSTGEGHGYTF. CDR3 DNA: TGTGCCAGTAGATCGACAGGGGAAGGGCATGGCTACACCTTC.

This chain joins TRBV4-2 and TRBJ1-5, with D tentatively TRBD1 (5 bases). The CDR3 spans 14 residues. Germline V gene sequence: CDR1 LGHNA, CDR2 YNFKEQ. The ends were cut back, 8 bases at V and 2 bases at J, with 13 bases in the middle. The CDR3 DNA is TGTGCCAGCTCCCGGCTAGGGGGCAATCAGCCCCAGCATTTT. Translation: CASSRLGGNQPQHF.

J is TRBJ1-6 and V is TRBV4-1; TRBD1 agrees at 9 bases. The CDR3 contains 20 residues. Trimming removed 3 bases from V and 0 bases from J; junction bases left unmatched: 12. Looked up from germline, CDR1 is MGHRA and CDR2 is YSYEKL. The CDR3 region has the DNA TGCGCCAGCAGCCACTATCCGGGACAGGGCTTTAACTCCTATAATTCACCCCTCCACTTT. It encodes CASSHYPGQGFNSYNSPLHF.

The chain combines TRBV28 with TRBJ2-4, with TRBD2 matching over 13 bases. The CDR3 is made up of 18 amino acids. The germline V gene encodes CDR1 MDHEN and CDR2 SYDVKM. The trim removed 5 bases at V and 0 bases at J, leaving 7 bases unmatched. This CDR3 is CASSTWTSGGLAKNIQYF. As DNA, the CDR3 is TGTGCCAGCAGTACCTGGACTAGCGGGGGATTAGCCAAAAACATTCAGTACTTC.

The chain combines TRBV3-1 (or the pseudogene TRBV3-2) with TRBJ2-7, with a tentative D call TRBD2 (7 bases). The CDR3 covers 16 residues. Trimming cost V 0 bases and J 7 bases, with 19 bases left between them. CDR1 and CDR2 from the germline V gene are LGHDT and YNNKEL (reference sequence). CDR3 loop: CASSQDVGGLGGEQYF. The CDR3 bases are TGTGCCAGCAGCCAAGATGTAGGTGGACTAGGGGGGGAGCAGTACTTC.

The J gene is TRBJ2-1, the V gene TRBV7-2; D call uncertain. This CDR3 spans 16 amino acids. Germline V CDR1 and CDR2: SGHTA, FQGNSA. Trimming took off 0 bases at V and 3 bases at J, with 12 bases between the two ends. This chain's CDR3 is CASSLASDPGYNEQFF. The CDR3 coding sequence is TGTGCCAGCAGCTTAGCGAGTGATCCAGGCTACAATGAGCAGTTCTTC. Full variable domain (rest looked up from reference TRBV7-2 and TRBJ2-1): GAGVSQSPSNKVTEKGKDVELRCDPISGHTALYWYRQSLGQGLEFLIYFQGNSAPDKSGLPSDRFSAERTGGSVSTLTIQRTQQEDSAVYLCASSLASDPGYNEQFFGPGTRLTVL.

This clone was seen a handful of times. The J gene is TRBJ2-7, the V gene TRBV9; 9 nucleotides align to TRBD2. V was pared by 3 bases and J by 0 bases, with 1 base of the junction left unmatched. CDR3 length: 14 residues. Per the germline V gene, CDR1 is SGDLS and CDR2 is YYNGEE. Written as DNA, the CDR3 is TGTGCCAGCAGCGGGACTAGCGTCTCCTACGAGCAGTACTTC. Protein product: CASSGTSVSYEQYF.

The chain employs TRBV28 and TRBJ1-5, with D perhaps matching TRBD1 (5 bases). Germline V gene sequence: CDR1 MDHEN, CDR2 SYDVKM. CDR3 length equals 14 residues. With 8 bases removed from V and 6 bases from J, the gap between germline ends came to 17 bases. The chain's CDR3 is CASLRGVESQPQHF. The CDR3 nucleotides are TGTGCCAGCCTCCGGGGGGTCGAGAGTCAGCCCCAGCATTTT.

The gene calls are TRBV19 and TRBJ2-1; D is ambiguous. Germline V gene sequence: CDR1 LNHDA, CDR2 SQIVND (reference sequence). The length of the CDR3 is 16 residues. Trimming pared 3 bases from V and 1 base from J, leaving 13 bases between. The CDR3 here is CASSIWLEVSYNEQFF. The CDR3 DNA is TGTGCCAGTAGTATCTGGCTCGAAGTGTCCTACAATGAGCAGTTCTTC.

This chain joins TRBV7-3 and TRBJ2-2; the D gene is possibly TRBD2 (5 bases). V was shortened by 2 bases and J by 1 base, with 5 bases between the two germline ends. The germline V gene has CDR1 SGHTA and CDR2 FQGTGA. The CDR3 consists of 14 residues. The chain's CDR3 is CASSLEGNTGELFF. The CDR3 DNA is TGTGCCAGCAGCTTAGAGGGGAACACCGGGGAGCTGTTTTTT.

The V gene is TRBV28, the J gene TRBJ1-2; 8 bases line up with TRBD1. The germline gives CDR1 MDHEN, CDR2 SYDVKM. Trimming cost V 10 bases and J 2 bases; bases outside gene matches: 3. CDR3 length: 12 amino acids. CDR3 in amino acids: CATTGGNYGYTF. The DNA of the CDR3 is TGTGCCACCACAGGGGGAAACTATGGCTACACCTTC.

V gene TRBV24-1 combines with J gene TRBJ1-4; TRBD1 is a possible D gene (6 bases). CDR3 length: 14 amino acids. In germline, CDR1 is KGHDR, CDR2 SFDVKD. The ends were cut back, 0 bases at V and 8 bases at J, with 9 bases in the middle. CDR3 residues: CATSDLQGREKLFF. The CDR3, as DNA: TGTGCCACCAGTGATTTGCAGGGGCGAGAAAAACTGTTTTTT.

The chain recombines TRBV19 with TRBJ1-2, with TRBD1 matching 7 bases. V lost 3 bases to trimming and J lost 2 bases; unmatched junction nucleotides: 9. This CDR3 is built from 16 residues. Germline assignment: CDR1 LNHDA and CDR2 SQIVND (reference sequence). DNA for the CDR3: TGTGCCAGTAGTATCCCGGGACAGAACCTAAACTATGGCTACACCTTC. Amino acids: CASSIPGQNLNYGYTF.

CDR3 amino acids: CASSSAGGEKLFF. DNA for the CDR3: TGTGCCAGCAGCTCGGCGGGGGGTGAAAAACTGTTTTTT. The chain recombines TRBV6-5 with TRBJ1-4, with D possibly matching TRBD1 (5 bases). The CDR3 loop spans 13 amino acids. Trimming pared 6 bases from V and 7 bases from J, leaving 12 bases between. Germline V gene lookup returns CDR1 MNHEY and CDR2 SVGAGI.

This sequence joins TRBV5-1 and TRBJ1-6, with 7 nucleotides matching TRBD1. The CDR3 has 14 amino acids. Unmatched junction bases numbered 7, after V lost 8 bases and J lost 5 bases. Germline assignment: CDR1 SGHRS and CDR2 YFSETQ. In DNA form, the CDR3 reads TGCGCCAGTACAGGGGCTGATCATAATTCACCCCTCCACTTT. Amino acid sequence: CASTGADHNSPLHF.

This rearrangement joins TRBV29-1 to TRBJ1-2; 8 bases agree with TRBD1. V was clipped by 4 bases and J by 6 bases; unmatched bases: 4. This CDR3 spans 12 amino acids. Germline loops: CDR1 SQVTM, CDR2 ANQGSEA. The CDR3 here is CSVVQGADGYTF. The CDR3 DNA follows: TGCAGCGTTGTGCAGGGGGCGGATGGCTACACCTTC.

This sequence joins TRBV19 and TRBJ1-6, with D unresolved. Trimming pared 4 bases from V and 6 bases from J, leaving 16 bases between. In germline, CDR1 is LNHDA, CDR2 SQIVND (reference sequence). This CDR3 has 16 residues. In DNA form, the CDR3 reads TGTGCCAGTAGTACCCTGCGGGTAGGGAGTAATTCACCCCTCCACTTT. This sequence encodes CASSTLRVGSNSPLHF.

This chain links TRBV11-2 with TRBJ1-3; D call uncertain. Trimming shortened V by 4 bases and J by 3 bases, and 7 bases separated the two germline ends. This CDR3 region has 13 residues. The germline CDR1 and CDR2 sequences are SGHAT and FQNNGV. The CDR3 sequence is CASSSPGGNTIYF. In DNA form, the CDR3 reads TGTGCCAGCAGCTCCCCAGGTGGAAACACCATATATTTT.

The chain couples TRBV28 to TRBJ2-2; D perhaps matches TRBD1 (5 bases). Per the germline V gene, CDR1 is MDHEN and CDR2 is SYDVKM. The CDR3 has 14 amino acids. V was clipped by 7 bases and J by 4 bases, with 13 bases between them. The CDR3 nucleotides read TGTGCCAGCACACGCCCAGGGTCCACCGGGGAGCTGTTTTTT. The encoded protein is CASTRPGSTGELFF.

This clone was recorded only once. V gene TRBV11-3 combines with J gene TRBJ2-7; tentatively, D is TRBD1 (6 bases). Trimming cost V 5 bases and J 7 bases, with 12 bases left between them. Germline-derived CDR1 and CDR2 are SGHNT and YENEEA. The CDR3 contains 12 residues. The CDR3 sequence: CASSDDRREQYF. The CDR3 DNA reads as TGTGCCAGCAGCGACGACAGGAGGGAGCAGTACTTC.

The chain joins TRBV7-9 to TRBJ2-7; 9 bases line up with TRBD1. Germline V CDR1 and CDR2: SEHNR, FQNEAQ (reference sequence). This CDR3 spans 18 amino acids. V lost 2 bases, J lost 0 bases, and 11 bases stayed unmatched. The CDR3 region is CASSLSQLRDRASYEQYF. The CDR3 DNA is TGTGCCAGCAGCTTATCCCAGCTCAGGGACAGGGCCTCCTACGAGCAGTACTTC.